The count of the clone carrying this T cell receptor (beta chain) is one. Trimming cost V 3 bases and J 2 bases, with 12 bases left between them. This CDR3 contains 15 residues. Germline values: CDR1 LGHNA, CDR2 YSLEER. The repertoire was sequenced with immunoSEQ multiplex PCR; TCRdb's copy has only in-frame clones and lacks some. The sample contains about 8,900 clones, 55% to 75% of which appear only once. These data originate in a study of tumor-infiltrating lymphocytes in localized non-small cell lung cancer. Study-level background: Patients included smokers and never-smokers with various histologies, some sampled after neoadjuvant chemotherapy. Resected tumor was paired with non-adjacent uninvolved lung from the same patient.

Sample: uninvolved lung tissue not adjacent to the tumor. The chain combines TRBV4-3 with TRBJ2-3; a possible D gene is TRBD2 (6 bases). The TCR originated in a human donor with non-small cell lung cancer. This chain's CDR3 is CASSQDGGNTDTQYF. For the CDR3, the DNA is TGCGCCAGCAGCCAGGACGGGGGAAACACAGATACGCAGTATTTT.